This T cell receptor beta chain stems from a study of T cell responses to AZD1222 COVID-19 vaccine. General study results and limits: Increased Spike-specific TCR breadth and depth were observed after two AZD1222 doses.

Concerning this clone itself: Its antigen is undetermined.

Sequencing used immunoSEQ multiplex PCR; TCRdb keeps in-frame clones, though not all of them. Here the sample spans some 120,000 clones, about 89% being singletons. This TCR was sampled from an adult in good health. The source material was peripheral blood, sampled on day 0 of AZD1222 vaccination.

For the CDR3, the DNA is TGTGCTAGTGGTTTGGTACCTGGTAGTAGGGATCAGCCCCAGCATTTT. Translating gives CASGLVPGSRDQPQHF. This chain uses TRBV12-5 with TRBJ1-5; D gene ambiguous. The V gene's germline CDR1 is LGHNT and CDR2 FRNRAP. V lost 0 bases and J lost 5, with 14 bases in between. This CDR3 is built from 16 residues.